The rows below give T cell receptor beta chains drawn from one sample of a study of CD8 T cells in Susac syndrome. TCRdb processed the immunoSEQ multiplex PCR reads anew with MiXCR; each CDR3 protein has one entry. This table holds some 160,000 distinct CDR3 sequences, 85% to 95% found once. Sequenced input: CD4+ T cells from PBMCs. The receptors shown here come from a human donor with Susac syndrome. Each CDR3 is given with its conserved first and last residue. The D gene is left open where the match is weak. The size of a clone is reported for some rows only, either as once, few or many, or as a class for expanded clones.

j_call clone_size v_call d_call cdr3_nt cdr3_aa
TRBJ2-7 NA TRBV2 TRBD1 TGTGCCAGCAGTTTACAGCAGGGGGCAACCTACGAGCAGTACTTC CASSLQQGATYEQYF
TRBJ2-3 NA TRBV7-7 NA TGTGCTAGCAGCGCAAGCGTTACAGATACGCAGTATTTT CASSASVTDTQYF
TRBJ1-2 NA TRBV14 NA TGTGCCAGCAGCCAAGGATCCGGTCACTATGGCTACACCTTC CASSQGSGHYGYTF
TRBJ1-1 NA TRBV5-6 NA TGTGCCAGCAGCGTGTTCGGGGCTGGCACTGAAGCTTTCTTT CASSVFGAGTEAFF
TRBJ1-2 NA TRBV20-1 NA TGCAGTGCTAGAGGACAGGTTAACTATGGCTACACCTTC CSARGQVNYGYTF
TRBJ2-3 NA TRBV29-1 NA TGCAGCGTGAGGGGGGTCGGGGCCCCCACAGATACGCAGTATTTT CSVRGVGAPTDTQYF
TRBJ1-6 NA TRBV20-1 NA TGCAGTGCCTTGGCTCCCGGATGGAGCTCCTATAATTCACCCCTCCACTTT CSALAPGWSSYNSPLHF
TRBJ2-3 NA TRBV29-1 NA TGCAGCGGCAAGGGGTATGAAACAGATACGCAGTATTTT CSGKGYETDTQYF
TRBJ2-1 NA TRBV24-1 NA TGTGCCACCAGTGATTCCCACAGGGAGGAGCAGTTCTTC CATSDSHREEQFF
TRBJ1-4 NA TRBV30 TRBD1 TGTGCCACCCAACAGGGGACTACTAATGAAAAACTGTTTTTT CATQQGTTNEKLFF
TRBJ1-2 NA TRBV14 NA TGTGCCAGCAGCGTACAGGCGTCCTATGGCTACACCTTC CASSVQASYGYTF
TRBJ1-6 NA TRBV9 NA TGTGCCAGCAGCGTAGTCCCGCAGGGGTATAATTCACCCCTCCACTTT CASSVVPQGYNSPLHF
TRBJ1-6 NA TRBV20-1 TRBD1 TGCAGTGCTAGAGACCCCGGGACAGGGGGTAATTCACCCCTCCACTTT CSARDPGTGGNSPLHF
TRBJ2-3 once TRBV12-3/TRBV12-4 TRBD2 TGTGCCAGCAACCCAGGACTAGCGGGGGGCCCAGATACGCAGTATTTT CASNPGLAGGPDTQYF
TRBJ2-5 NA TRBV19 TRBD2 TGTGCCAGTAGTATCGTGCTAGCGGTAAAGACCCAGTACTTC CASSIVLAVKTQYF
TRBJ1-4 NA TRBV20-1 TRBD1 TGCAGTGCCAGCAGGGGGTGGGGTAATGAAAAACTGTTTTTT CSASRGWGNEKLFF
TRBJ2-1 NA TRBV6-2/TRBV6-3 NA TGTGCCAGCAGCCCCCGGGGGGCCCTTTTCTTC CASSPRGALFF
TRBJ2-5 NA TRBV7-7 TRBD1 TGTGCCAGCAGCACAGGGACAGGGAGAGAGACCCAGTACTTC CASSTGTGRETQYF
TRBJ1-5 NA TRBV6-1 NA TGTGCCAGCAGCGGGCCGTTTTCGACGGATAGCAATCAGCCCCAGCATTTT CASSGPFSTDSNQPQHF
TRBJ2-3 NA TRBV7-2 NA TGTGCCAGCAGCTTAGTAGGGTTCACAGATACGCAGTATTTT CASSLVGFTDTQYF
TRBJ1-2 NA TRBV7-9 NA TGTGCCAGCAGCCCCCGGCTGGAGGGCTACACCTTC CASSPRLEGYTF
TRBJ2-3 NA TRBV2 TRBD1 TGTGCCAGCAGTGAATCCACAGGGGGCGTGGATACGCAGTATTTT CASSESTGGVDTQYF
TRBJ2-1 once TRBV3-1 TRBD2 TGTGCCAGCAGCCGGCCGGGGGGGGCCTCCTACAATGAGCAGTTCTTC CASSRPGGASYNEQFF
TRBJ1-1 NA TRBV20-1 NA TGCAGTGCTAGAGTTCCAGGGGAGATTGAAGCTTTCTTT CSARVPGEIEAFF
TRBJ2-5 once TRBV18 NA TGTGCCAGCTCACCGTTGACTAGGGAGACCCAGTACTTC CASSPLTRETQYF
TRBJ1-4 NA TRBV30 NA TGTGCCTGGAGGCCCAGGGGTCGAGATGAAAAACTGTTTTTT CAWRPRGRDEKLFF
TRBJ1-6 NA TRBV30 TRBD1 TGTGCCTGGAGTACAATAGGGGGCGCAGGATCACCCCTCCACTTT CAWSTIGGAGSPLHF
TRBJ2-7 NA TRBV24-1 NA TGTGCCACCAAGAAAACAGGCCCCCCAGGCCATTCCTGCGAGCAGTACTTC CATKKTGPPGHSCEQYF
TRBJ1-6 NA TRBV24-1 NA TGTGCCACCAGTGATTTCTGGCAGGGGAATTCACCCCTCCACTTT CATSDFWQGNSPLHF
TRBJ1-1 NA TRBV15 NA TGTGCCACCAGCTTTGCGACGAACACTGAAGCTTTCTTT CATSFATNTEAFF
TRBJ2-3 NA TRBV27 TRBD2 TGTGCCAGCAGAGGACTAGCGGGGCGCACAGATACGCAGTATTTT CASRGLAGRTDTQYF
TRBJ1-2 NA TRBV5-6 TRBD1 TGTGCCAGCAGCCGACCACAGGGGTATGGCTACACCTTC CASSRPQGYGYTF
TRBJ2-1 NA TRBV15 NA TGTGCCACCCGTACGGGGGTGAGGGCCTACAATGAGCAGTTCTTC CATRTGVRAYNEQFF
TRBJ2-7 NA TRBV15 TRBD1 TGTGCCACCAGCAGAGAGCAGGGGGCCTACGAGCAGTACTTC CATSREQGAYEQYF
TRBJ1-5 NA TRBV27 TRBD1 TGTGCCAGCAGTGGGACAGTTAGCAATCAGCCCCAGCATTTT CASSGTVSNQPQHF
TRBJ2-3 NA TRBV20-1 NA TGCAGTGCTAGAGATTACACAGATACGCAGTATTTT CSARDYTDTQYF
TRBJ1-6 NA TRBV5-1 NA TGCGCCAGCAGCTTGAATTCAGGGGAGGGGTCACCCCTCCACTTT CASSLNSGEGSPLHF
TRBJ2-5 NA TRBV29-1 NA TGCAGCGTTGGGGCGGACAGCCCCCAAGAGACCCAGTACTTC CSVGADSPQETQYF
TRBJ2-1 NA TRBV2 NA TGTGCCAGCCGGGGGGCCGGGGCCTACAATGAGCAGTTCTTC CASRGAGAYNEQFF